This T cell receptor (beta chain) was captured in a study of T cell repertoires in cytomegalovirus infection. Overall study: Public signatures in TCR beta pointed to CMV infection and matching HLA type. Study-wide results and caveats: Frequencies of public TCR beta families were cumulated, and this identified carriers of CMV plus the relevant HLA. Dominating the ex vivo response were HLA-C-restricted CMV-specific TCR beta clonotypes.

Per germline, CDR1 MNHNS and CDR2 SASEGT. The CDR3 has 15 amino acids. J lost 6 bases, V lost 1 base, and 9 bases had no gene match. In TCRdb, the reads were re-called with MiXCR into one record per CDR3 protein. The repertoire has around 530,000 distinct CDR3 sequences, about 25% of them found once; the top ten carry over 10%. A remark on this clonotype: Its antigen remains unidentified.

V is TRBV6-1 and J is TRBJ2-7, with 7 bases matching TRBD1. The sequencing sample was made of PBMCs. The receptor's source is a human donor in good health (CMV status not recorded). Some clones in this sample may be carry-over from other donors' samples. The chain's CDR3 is CASSEGGRGSREQYF. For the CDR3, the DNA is TGTGCCAGCAGTGAAGGGGGCAGGGGGTCTCGCGAGCAGTACTTC.